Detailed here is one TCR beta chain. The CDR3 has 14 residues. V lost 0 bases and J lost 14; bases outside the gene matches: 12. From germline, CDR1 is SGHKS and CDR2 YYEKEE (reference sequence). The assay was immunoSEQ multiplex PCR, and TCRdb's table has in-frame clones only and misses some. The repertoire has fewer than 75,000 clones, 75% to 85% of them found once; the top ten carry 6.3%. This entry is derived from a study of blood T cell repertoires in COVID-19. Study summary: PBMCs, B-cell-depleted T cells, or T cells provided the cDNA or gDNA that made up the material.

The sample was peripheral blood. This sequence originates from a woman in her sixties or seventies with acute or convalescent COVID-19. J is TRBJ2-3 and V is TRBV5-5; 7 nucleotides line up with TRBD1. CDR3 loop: CASSLALVRGQPYF. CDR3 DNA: TGTGCCAGCAGCTTGGCCCTAGTGAGGGGACAGCCGTATTTT.